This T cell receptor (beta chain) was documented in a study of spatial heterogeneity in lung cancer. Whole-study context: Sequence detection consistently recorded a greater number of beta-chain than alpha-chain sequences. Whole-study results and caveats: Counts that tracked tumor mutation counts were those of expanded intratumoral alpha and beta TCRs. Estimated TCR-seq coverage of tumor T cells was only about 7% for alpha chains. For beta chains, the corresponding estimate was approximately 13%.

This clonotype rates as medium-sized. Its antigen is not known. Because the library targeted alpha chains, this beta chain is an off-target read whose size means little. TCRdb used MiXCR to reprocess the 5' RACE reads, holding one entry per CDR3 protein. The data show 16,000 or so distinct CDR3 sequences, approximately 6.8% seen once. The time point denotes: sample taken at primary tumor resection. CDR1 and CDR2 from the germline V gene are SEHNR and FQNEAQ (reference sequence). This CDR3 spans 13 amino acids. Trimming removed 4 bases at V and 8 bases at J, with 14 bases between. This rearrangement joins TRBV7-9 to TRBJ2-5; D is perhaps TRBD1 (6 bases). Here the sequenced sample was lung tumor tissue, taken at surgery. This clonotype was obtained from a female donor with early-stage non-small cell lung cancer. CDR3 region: CASSYRQDSTQYF. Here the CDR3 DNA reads TGTGCCAGCAGCTACCGACAGGACAGTACCCAGTACTTC.